This T cell receptor beta chain was profiled in a study of blood T cell repertoires in COVID-19. This clone occurred a few times. This CDR3 contains 13 residues. With 5 bases removed from V and 1 base from J, the gap between germline ends came to 11 bases. Germline V CDR1 and CDR2: SQVTM, ANQGSEA. This table comes from immunoSEQ multiplex PCR, and its TCRdb copy is limited to in-frame clones, with some not included. The profile shows roughly 410,000 clones, approximately 89% of them singletons. Input material: peripheral blood. The chain has TRBV29-1 and TRBJ1-1, with D hard to call. This TCR was recovered from a woman aged 60 to 75 with COVID-19, enrolled during active disease. CDR3 protein: CSVSLDTNTEAFF. The CDR3 DNA sequence: TGCAGCGTTTCCCTTGACACGAACACTGAAGCTTTCTTT.